This entry lists 10 T cell receptor beta chains sequenced from one sample in a study of technical replicates of blood from a handful of donors. Assay: immunoSEQ multiplex PCR; the TCRdb copy retains only in-frame clones and omits some. The table has about 75,000 clones, approximately 97% seen once. Sequencing was carried out using T cells isolated from PBMCs. Every receptor here comes from a human donor in good health.

The chain couples TRBV5-8 to TRBJ1-3; no clear D gene. Trimming took off 1 base at V and 0 bases at J, with 11 bases between the two ends. The germline V gene has CDR1 SGHTS and CDR2 YDEGEE. CDR3 size: 16 residues. The CDR3 sequence: CASSLMGGFSGNTIYF. DNA for the CDR3: TGTGCCAGCAGCTTGATGGGAGGATTCTCTGGAAACACCATATATTTT.

The V gene is TRBV4-1, the J gene TRBJ2-7; 9 bases line up with TRBD1. The CDR3 runs 14 residues. Germline V lookup: CDR1 MGHRA, CDR2 YSYEKL. V lost 6 bases to trimming and J lost 2 bases; unmatched junction nucleotides: 5. The CDR3 loop reads CASSGGQGPYEQYF. CDR3 nucleotide sequence: TGCGCCAGCAGTGGGGGACAGGGACCCTACGAGCAGTACTTC.

This chain uses TRBV27 with TRBJ2-7, with a tentative D call TRBD2 (5 bases). Per germline, CDR1 MNHEY and CDR2 SMNVEV (reference sequence). This CDR3 spans 15 amino acids. Trimming removed 6 bases at V and 1 base at J, with 16 bases between. CDR3 nucleotide sequence: TGTGCCAGCAGCCCCCCGGGGATCTGGTCCTACGAGCAGTACTTC. Translated, it gives CASSPPGIWSYEQYF.

This clone was seen only once. V is TRBV28 and J is TRBJ1-4; 9 bases match TRBD1. The CDR3 spans 13 residues. V lost 5 bases, J lost 7 bases, and 2 bases stayed unmatched. In germline, CDR1 is MDHEN, CDR2 SYDVKM. CDR3 in DNA: TGTGCCAGCAGTCGACAGGGGGTTGAAAAACTGTTTTTT. Protein product: CASSRQGVEKLFF.

The chain joins TRBV15 to TRBJ1-5; unclear D gene. The V gene lost 0 bases and the J gene lost 9 bases, with 6 bases spanning the gap. This CDR3 region has 12 residues. Germline CDR1 and CDR2: LNHNV and YYDKDF (reference sequence). The CDR3 nucleotides are TGTGCCACCAGCAGAGAATTTCGGCCCCAGCATTTT. This translates into CATSREFRPQHF.

This clone was counted once. This sequence joins TRBV27 and TRBJ2-1; possibly TRBD2 for D (5 bases). Per the germline V gene, CDR1 is MNHEY and CDR2 is SMNVEV (reference sequence). CDR3 length equals 17 residues. Trimming took off 0 bases at V and 5 bases at J, with 17 bases between the two ends. The CDR3 bases are TGTGCCAGCAGTTTATCGGTAGCTCCTAGCCCCGACAATGAGCAGTTCTTC. Its protein product is CASSLSVAPSPDNEQFF.

V and J are TRBV11-3 and TRBJ2-5; weak D call: TRBD1 (5 bases). The CDR3 has 14 residues. The V end was cut by 0 bases, the J end by 4 bases, with 9 bases between. Germline values: CDR1 SGHNT, CDR2 YENEEA. This chain's CDR3 is CASSLDRGRETQYF. DNA for the CDR3: TGTGCCAGCAGCTTAGATAGGGGAAGAGAGACCCAGTACTTC.

This clone showed up just once. The chain uses TRBV11-2 and TRBJ1-1; D gene unclear. CDR1 is SGHAT and CDR2 is FQNNGV in the germline V gene. This CDR3 spans 13 amino acids. Trimming pared 4 bases from V and 0 bases from J, leaving 6 bases between. CDR3 bases: TGTGCCAGCAGCTCAGTCATGAACACTGAAGCTTTCTTT. Its translation is CASSSVMNTEAFF.

V and J are TRBV5-1 and TRBJ2-1, with TRBD2 matching over 7 bases. This CDR3 is 14 amino acids long. The germline V gene has CDR1 SGHRS and CDR2 YFSETQ. With V trimmed by 3 bases and J by 6 bases, 6 bases remained unmatched. CDR3 region: CASSSYPGGNEQFF. In DNA form, the CDR3 reads TGCGCCAGCAGCTCGTACCCGGGGGGCAATGAGCAGTTCTTC.

This clone was seen a single time. V gene TRBV20-1 combines with J gene TRBJ1-2; D gene uncertain. The CDR3 covers 11 residues. CDR1 is DFQATT, CDR2 SNEGSKA, per germline (reference sequence). Trimming removed 5 bases at V and 6 bases at J, with 10 bases between. CDR3 amino acids: CSAWASDGYTF. CDR3 nucleotide sequence: TGCAGTGCTTGGGCCTCGGATGGCTACACCTTC.